Below, 21 T cell receptor beta chains from the same sample are listed, as sequenced in a study of cytomegalovirus exposure and HLA in healthy donors. The repertoire was sequenced with immunoSEQ multiplex PCR; TCRdb's copy has only in-frame clones and lacks some. The sample lists about 220,000 clones; over 80% were seen once. The source material was PBMCs. The receptors derive from a woman under 30 in good health and CMV-seronegative.

CDR3 in amino acids: CASSTASGAYEQYF. The CDR3 bases are TGTGCCAGTAGTACGGCTAGCGGGGCCTACGAGCAGTACTTC. This chain uses TRBV19 with TRBJ2-7; 9 bases match TRBD2. After removal of 4 bases from V and 2 bases from J, the junction contained 3 bases not matched to a gene. There are 14 residues in the CDR3. Germline CDR1 is LNHDA and CDR2 is SQIVND (reference sequence).

The rearrangement links TRBV7-8 to TRBJ1-2, with unresolved D. V shed 5 bases and J shed 11 bases, with 18 bases lying between them. This CDR3 contains 13 residues. Germline V gene lookup returns CDR1 SGHVS and CDR2 FQNEAQ. The chain's CDR3 is CASSPRGIVGYTF. For the CDR3, the DNA is TGTGCCAGCAGCCCTCGAGGGATAGTGGGTTACACCTTC.

V usage is TRBV7-9 and J usage is TRBJ1-1, with D unclear. The germline V gene encodes CDR1 SEHNR and CDR2 FQNEAQ (reference sequence). The CDR3 spans 15 residues. V shed 2 bases and J shed 5 bases, with 15 bases lying between them. The CDR3 sequence: CASSLTGGGSTEAFF. In DNA, the CDR3 is TGTGCCAGCAGCTTAACCGGCGGAGGGTCGACTGAAGCTTTCTTT.

V usage is TRBV28 and J usage is TRBJ2-5; 7 bases agree with TRBD2. The CDR3 length is 16 residues. Trimming took 3 bases from V and 4 from J; bases not matched to a gene: 11. Germline V CDR1 and CDR2: MDHEN, SYDVKM. For the CDR3, the DNA is TGTGCCAGCAGTTTTGAGGCGGGAGTTGGGGGAGAGACCCAGTACTTC. Translated, it gives CASSFEAGVGGETQYF.

The chain recombines TRBV5-6 with TRBJ2-2, with TRBD1 matching 8 bases. Trimming removed 0 bases from V and 6 bases from J; junction bases left unmatched: 7. The CDR3 loop spans 16 amino acids. CDR1 is SGHDT and CDR2 is YYEEEE in the germline V gene. The DNA of the CDR3 is TGTGCCAGCAGCTTGGCCGGGACAGGTACAGCCGGGGAGCTGTTTTTT. Translated, it gives CASSLAGTGTAGELFF.

The rearrangement joins TRBV5-1 to TRBJ1-1; 9 positions agree with TRBD1. Germline lookup yields CDR1 SGHRS and CDR2 YFSETQ. The CDR3 contains 13 residues. After removal of 5 bases from V and 6 bases from J, the junction contained 5 bases not matched to a gene. CDR3 in amino acids: CASRQGAAAEAFF. Written as DNA, the CDR3 is TGCGCCAGCAGACAGGGGGCGGCGGCTGAAGCTTTCTTT.

The V gene is TRBV13, the J gene TRBJ1-3; tentative D call: TRBD1 (6 bases). The CDR3 loop spans 13 amino acids. Germline loops: CDR1 PRHDT, CDR2 FYEKMQ (reference sequence). V lost 5 bases and J 4 bases, leaving 9 bases between the germline ends. CDR3 loop: CASSTGTGNTIYF. DNA of the CDR3: TGTGCCAGCAGCACAGGGACAGGAAACACCATATATTTT.

CDR3 in DNA: TGTGCCATCAGTGAGGGGGCAGTCCTAGCCAAAAACATTCAGTACTTC. It encodes CAISEGAVLAKNIQYF. This rearrangement joins TRBV10-3 to TRBJ2-4; maybe TRBD1 (5 bases). Germline CDR1 is ENHRY and CDR2 is SYGVKD. V was pared by 2 bases and J by 0 bases, with 11 bases between. The CDR3 length is 16 residues.

This clone was seen a single time. The chain recombines TRBV5-6 with TRBJ2-7, with no clear D. The CDR3 runs 14 residues. Germline V CDR1 and CDR2: SGHDT, YYEEEE. V lost 0 bases and J 0 bases, leaving 7 bases between the germline ends. The CDR3 reads CASSLGALSYEQYF. The CDR3 bases are TGTGCCAGCAGCTTGGGGGCTCTCTCCTACGAGCAGTACTTC.

As regards this clone: Germline and junction disagree at one end, which may indicate a read error. The chain employs TRBV30 and TRBJ1-1; no firm D call. CDR3 length: 13 residues. Per germline, CDR1 GTSNPN and CDR2 SVGIG (reference sequence). DNA for the CDR3: TGTGCCCGGAGCGTTCAGATGAACACTGAAGCTTTCTTT. Protein sequence: CARSVQMNTEAFF. Full variable domain (rest looked up from reference TRBV30 and TRBJ1-1): SQTIHQWPATLVQPVGSPLSLECTVEGTSNPNLYWYRQAAGRGLQLLFYSVGIGQISSEVPQNLSASRPQDRQFILSSKKLLLSDSGFYLCARSVQMNTEAFFGQGTRLTVV.

The chain is built from TRBV19 and TRBJ1-1, with TRBD1 matching over 9 bases. Looked up from germline, CDR1 is LNHDA and CDR2 is SQIVND (reference sequence). J gave up 4 bases and V 5 bases, and 5 bases lay outside the gene matches. The length of the CDR3 is 14 residues. The CDR3, as DNA: TGTGCCAGTAGTGGGAAACAGGGGGCCACTGAAGCTTTCTTT. This codes for CASSGKQGATEAFF.

V and J are TRBV30 and TRBJ2-7; unclear D gene. This CDR3 contains 13 residues. V was pared by 0 bases and J by 6 bases, with 12 bases between. CDR1 is GTSNPN, CDR2 SVGIG, per germline (reference sequence). The CDR3 sequence is CAWSVSQQREQYF. CDR3 sequence (DNA): TGTGCCTGGAGTGTGTCCCAACAACGCGAGCAGTACTTC.

The rearrangement links TRBV2 to TRBJ2-2, with 8 bases aligning to TRBD2. This CDR3 is built from 17 residues. In germline, CDR1 is SNHLY, CDR2 FYNNEI. J lost 6 bases, V lost 7 bases, and 16 bases had no gene match. For the CDR3, the DNA is TGTGCCAGCAATGCCCAAAGCGGGAGTAAACGGGCCGGGGAGCTGTTTTTT. Translation gives CASNAQSGSKRAGELFF.

The CDR3 reads CASSLWGPLNEQFF. Here the CDR3 DNA reads TGTGCCAGCAGTTTGTGGGGCCCTTTGAATGAGCAGTTCTTC. The chain is built from TRBV27 and TRBJ2-1, with D possibly being TRBD1 (5 bases). There are 14 residues in the CDR3. Germline lookup yields CDR1 MNHEY and CDR2 SMNVEV (reference sequence). The V end was cut by 3 bases, the J end by 7 bases, with 13 bases between.

This chain uses TRBV6-5 with TRBJ1-3; the D gene is possibly TRBD1 (5 bases). The V end was cut by 0 bases, the J end by 2 bases, with 11 bases between. Looked up from germline, CDR1 is MNHEY and CDR2 is SVGAGI. The CDR3 totals 16 residues. The CDR3 protein is CASSYSIQGAGNTIYF. DNA for the CDR3: TGTGCCAGCAGTTACTCGATCCAGGGCGCTGGAAACACCATATATTTT.

The chain uses TRBV7-2 and TRBJ1-2, with 9 bases that match TRBD1. The germline V gene encodes CDR1 SGHTA and CDR2 FQGNSA. The CDR3 has 18 amino acids. J was trimmed by 5 bases and V by 5 bases; bases with no gene match: 18. CDR3 amino acids: CASSLTSGSGTGLYGYTF. CDR3 coding DNA: TGTGCCAGCAGCCTCACGTCCGGTTCCGGGACAGGGTTATATGGCTACACCTTC.

The gene calls are TRBV2 and TRBJ2-2; 9 bases match TRBD1. Germline V gives CDR1 SNHLY, CDR2 FYNNEI. Trimming cost V 8 bases and J 1 base; bases outside gene matches: 2. The CDR3 loop spans 14 amino acids. The CDR3 protein is CASLDRGNTGELFF. CDR3 nucleotide sequence: TGTGCCAGCTTGGACAGGGGGAACACCGGGGAGCTGTTTTTT.

This rearrangement joins TRBV7-2 to TRBJ2-7; 9 bases map to TRBD1. This CDR3 is built from 14 residues. Trimming removed 6 bases from V and 3 bases from J; junction bases left unmatched: 6. The germline gives CDR1 SGHTA, CDR2 FQGNSA. In nucleotides, the CDR3 is TGTGCCAGCAGGGGGGACAGGGTGGGCTACGAGCAGTACTTC. It specifies CASRGDRVGYEQYF.

The chain employs TRBV30 and TRBJ2-7; the match to TRBD1 covers 11 bases. Germline assignment: CDR1 GTSNPN and CDR2 SVGIG (reference sequence). V dropped 2 bases and J dropped 4; count of bases not matched to a gene: 7. This CDR3 has 15 amino acids. This CDR3 reads CAWSKGQGVWYEQYF. CDR3 DNA: TGTGCCTGGAGTAAGGGACAGGGGGTTTGGTACGAGCAGTACTTC.

This clone was counted a single time. The V call is TRBV19, the J call TRBJ1-5; TRBD1 matches 7 bases. With V trimmed by 3 bases and J by 1 base, 3 bases remained unmatched. Looked up from germline, CDR1 is LNHDA and CDR2 is SQIVND (reference sequence). This CDR3 has 15 residues. DNA of the CDR3: TGTGCCAGTAGTATCTCAGGGGGAAGCAATCAGCCCCAGCATTTT. The encoded protein is CASSISGGSNQPQHF.

This sequence joins TRBV19 and TRBJ1-1, with a possible D match to TRBD1 (6 bases). CDR3 length: 16 amino acids. Germline assignment: CDR1 LNHDA and CDR2 SQIVND (reference sequence). Trimming took off 8 bases at V and 2 bases at J, with 21 bases between the two ends. CDR3 region: CASRPPPDRLNTEAFF. Here the CDR3 DNA reads TGTGCCAGTCGTCCCCCTCCGGACAGACTCAACACTGAAGCTTTCTTT.